This TCR beta chain was obtained from a study of blood T cell repertoires in COVID-19. The CDR3 has 12 residues. Germline CDR1 and CDR2: SGDLS and YYNGEE. The ends were cut back, 3 bases at V and 7 bases at J, with 10 bases in the middle. Libraries were prepared by immunoSEQ multiplex PCR; TCRdb keeps only in-frame clonotypes and omits some of them. The table has around 46,000 clones, 65% to 85% seen once. This chain links TRBV9 with TRBJ1-1; possible D gene TRBD1, 5 bases. The receptor was derived from a human donor with active or convalescent COVID-19. The donor label of this sample is uncertain. The material sequenced was peripheral blood. CDR3 coding DNA: TGTGCCAGCAGCGGACAGCAGAATGAAGCTTTCTTT. Amino acid sequence: CASSGQQNEAFF.